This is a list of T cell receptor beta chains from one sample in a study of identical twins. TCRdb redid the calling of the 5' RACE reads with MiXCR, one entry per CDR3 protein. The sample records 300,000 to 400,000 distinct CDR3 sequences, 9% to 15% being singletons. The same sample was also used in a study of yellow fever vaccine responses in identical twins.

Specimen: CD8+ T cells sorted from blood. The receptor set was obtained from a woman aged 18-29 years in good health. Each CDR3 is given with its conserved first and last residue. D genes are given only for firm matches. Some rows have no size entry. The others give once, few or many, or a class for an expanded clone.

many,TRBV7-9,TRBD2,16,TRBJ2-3,CASSGGTSGGGDTQYF,TGTGCCAGCAGCGGGGGGACCAGCGGGGGAGGAGATACGCAGTATTTT
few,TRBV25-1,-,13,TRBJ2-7,CASRDSGGGEQYF,TGTGCCAGTCGGGACTCCGGTGGAGGGGAGCAGTACTTC
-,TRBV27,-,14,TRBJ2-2,CASSWQTNTGELFF,TGTGCCAGCAGTTGGCAGACGAACACCGGGGAGCTGTTTTTT
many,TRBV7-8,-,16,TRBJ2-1,CASSGPGAALRNEQFF,TGTGCCAGCAGCGGACCCGGGGCAGCCCTCCGAAATGAGCAGTTCTTC
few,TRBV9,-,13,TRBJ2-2,CASSVGAPRELFF,TGTGCCAGCAGCGTAGGAGCCCCCCGGGAGCTGTTTTTT
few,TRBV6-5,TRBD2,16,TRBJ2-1,CASSYTRLANNNEQFF,TGTGCCAGCAGTTACACCCGACTAGCGAATAACAATGAGCAGTTCTTC
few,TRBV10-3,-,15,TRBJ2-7,CAISESAGVYYEQYF,TGTGCCATCAGTGAGTCAGCAGGGGTTTACTACGAGCAGTACTTC
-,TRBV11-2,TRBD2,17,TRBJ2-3,CASSRKTSGPSTDTQYF,TGTGCCAGCAGCCGAAAGACTAGCGGACCTAGCACAGATACGCAGTATTTT
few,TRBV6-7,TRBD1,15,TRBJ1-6,CASNRQGPYNSPLHF,TGTGCCAGCAATCGACAGGGCCCATATAATTCACCCCTCCACTTT
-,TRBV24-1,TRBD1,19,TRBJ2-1,CATSDLYSTGTGGKNEQFF,TGTGCCACCAGTGATTTATACTCAACCGGGACAGGGGGCAAAAATGAGCAGTTCTTC
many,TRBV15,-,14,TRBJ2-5,CATSREGGQETQYF,TGTGCCACCAGCAGAGAAGGAGGGCAAGAGACCCAGTACTTC
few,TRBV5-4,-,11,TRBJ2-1,CASSLVAEQFF,TGTGCCAGCAGCCTAGTAGCTGAGCAGTTCTTC
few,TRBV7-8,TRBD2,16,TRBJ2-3,CASSRKRESGTDTQYF,TGTGCCAGCAGCAGAAAGCGGGAGTCTGGCACAGATACGCAGTATTTT
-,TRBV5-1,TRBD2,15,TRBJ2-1,CASSFTSGSYNEQFF,TGCGCCAGCAGCTTCACTAGCGGATCCTACAATGAGCAGTTCTTC
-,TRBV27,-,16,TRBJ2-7,CASSNGPGGAHYEQYF,TGTGCCAGCAGCAATGGCCCTGGCGGGGCCCACTACGAGCAGTACTTC
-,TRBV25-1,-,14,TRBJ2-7,CASSDFGSTGEQYF,TGTGCCAGCAGTGATTTTGGGTCAACGGGGGAGCAGTACTTC
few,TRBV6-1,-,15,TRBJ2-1,CASSELWRPYNEQFF,TGTGCCAGCAGTGAACTGTGGCGCCCATACAATGAGCAGTTCTTC
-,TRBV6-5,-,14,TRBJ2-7,CASSYSSGSNEQYF,TGTGCCAGCAGTTACTCGTCCGGGAGTAACGAGCAGTACTTC
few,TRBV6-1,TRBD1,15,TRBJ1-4,CASSATGAPGEKLFF,TGTGCCAGCAGTGCGACAGGGGCCCCTGGGGAAAAACTGTTTTTT
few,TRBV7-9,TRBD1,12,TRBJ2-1,CASSLGTAEQFF,TGTGCCAGCAGCCTAGGGACAGCTGAGCAGTTCTTC
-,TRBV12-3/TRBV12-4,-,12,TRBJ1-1,CASRPRNIEAFF,TGTGCCAGCAGGCCGAGGAACATTGAAGCTTTCTTT
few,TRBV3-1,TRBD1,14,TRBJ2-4,CASSQGQGFVIQYF,TGTGCCAGCAGCCAGGGACAGGGGTTCGTCATTCAGTACTTC